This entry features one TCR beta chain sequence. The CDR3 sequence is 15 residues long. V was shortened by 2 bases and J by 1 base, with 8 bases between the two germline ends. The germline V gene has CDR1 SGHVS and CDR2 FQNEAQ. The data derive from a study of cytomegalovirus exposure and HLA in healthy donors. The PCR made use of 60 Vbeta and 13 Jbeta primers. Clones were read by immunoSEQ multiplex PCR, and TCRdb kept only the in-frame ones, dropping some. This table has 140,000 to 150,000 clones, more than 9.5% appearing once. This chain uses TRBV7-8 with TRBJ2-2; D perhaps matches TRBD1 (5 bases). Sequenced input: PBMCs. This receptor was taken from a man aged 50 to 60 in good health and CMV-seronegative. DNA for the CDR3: TGTGCCAGCAGCTTAAACAGGATGAACACCGGGGAGCTGTTTTTT. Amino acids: CASSLNRMNTGELFF.